The source of this T cell receptor (beta chain) is a study of cytomegalovirus exposure and HLA in healthy donors. The wider study: HLA-typed donors were the source of approximately 85 million unique TCRs held in an early data release. Notes on the study in general: In vitro data verified a few CMV-associated chains as specific for CMV antigens. Reported findings show TCR beta sequences accurately forecast HLA-A and HLA-B alleles in most subjects. Reportedly, fewer N-insertions than the approximately 610-donor mean appeared in an Asian-associated ancestry cluster in a later analysis.

This clone was seen a few times. Its target is not known. The same CDR3 arises from other DNA sequences in this sample as well. J was trimmed by 1 base and V by 3 bases; bases with no gene match: 5. Germline V gene data show CDR1 as SGHNT and CDR2 as YYREEE (reference sequence). The CDR3 has 15 amino acids. PCR used 60 Vbeta primers and 13 Jbeta primers. The data were produced by immunoSEQ multiplex PCR, yet TCRdb's version contains in-frame clones alone and is incomplete. This repertoire shows around 140,000 clones, around 78% found once; its top ten account for about 6.8%. Sequenced material: PBMCs. The rearrangement links TRBV5-4 to TRBJ1-1; 8 bases match TRBD1. This TCR derives from a woman in her forties in good health and CMV-seropositive. For the CDR3, the DNA is TGTGCCAGCAGCTCCCCTGGACAGGGGAACACTGAAGCTTTCTTT. The encoded protein is CASSSPGQGNTEAFF. Full variable domain (outside the CDR3, taken from reference TRBV5-4 and TRBJ1-1): ETGVTQSPTHLIKTRGQQVTLRCSSQSGHNTVSWYQQALGQGPQFIFQYYREEENGRGNFPPRFSGLQFPNYSSELNVNALELDDSALYLCASSSPGQGNTEAFFGQGTRLTVV.